A single sample gave rise to the 8 T cell receptor beta chains below, sequenced in a study of blood T cell repertoires in COVID-19 (TCRdb year 2020). The library was obtained by the immunoSEQ multiplex PCR assay. Not all clones reach the TCRdb copy of this immuneACCESS table, which keeps in-frame sequences only. Checked studies attribute under half of the gap to unresolved V genes and leave the rest unexplained. This sample has roughly 25,000 clones in its table, and 92% of those were observed once. Jointly, the top ten make up 2.8% of the sample. The sample taken for sequencing was peripheral blood. The receptors were gathered from a human donor in a cohort sampled during active COVID-19.

The J gene is TRBJ1-3, the V gene TRBV20-1; the D gene is possibly TRBD1 (6 bases). The germline V gene has CDR1 DFQATT and CDR2 SNEGSKA (reference sequence). The CDR3 is 15 residues long. The ends were cut back, 3 bases at V and 1 base at J, with 13 bases in the middle. CDR3 DNA sequence: TGCAGTGCTAGTAGAGGGGGGGTATCTGGAAACACCATATATTTT. Its translation: CSASRGGVSGNTIYF.

The rearrangement links TRBV7-2 to TRBJ1-2; TRBD1 matches at 9 bases. The ends lost 4 bases at V and 0 bases at J; junction bases unmatched: 6. This CDR3 is 16 amino acids long. Germline V gene sequence: CDR1 SGHTA, CDR2 FQGNSA. The CDR3 sequence: CASSSYRGRANYGYTF. DNA of the CDR3: TGTGCCAGCAGCTCCTACAGGGGGCGAGCTAACTATGGCTACACCTTC.

The J gene is TRBJ2-1, the V gene TRBV27; D is possibly TRBD2 (6 bases). V was shortened by 7 bases and J by 6 bases, with 19 bases between the two germline ends. This CDR3 contains 15 residues. Germline V gene sequence: CDR1 MNHEY, CDR2 SMNVEV (reference sequence). The CDR3 bases are TGTGCCAGCACTGCTGTCGGGGGAGGTAGCAATGAGCAGTTCTTC. Translating gives CASTAVGGGSNEQFF.

The CDR3 loop is CASSITAGDTDTQYF. The CDR3, as DNA: TGTGCCAGTAGTATTACAGCGGGGGACACAGATACGCAGTATTTT. The chain employs TRBV19 and TRBJ2-3; TRBD2 matches 8 bases. V lost 3 bases to trimming and J lost 2 bases; unmatched junction nucleotides: 4. The CDR3 length is 15 residues. Per germline, CDR1 LNHDA and CDR2 SQIVND (reference sequence).

The chain is built from TRBV3-1 (or the pseudogene TRBV3-2) and TRBJ2-6; 11 bases line up with TRBD2. CDR1 and CDR2 from the germline V gene are LGHDT and YNNKEL (reference sequence). The J segment lost 0 bases and the V segment lost 4 bases, leaving 8 bases of the junction unmatched. There are 19 residues in the CDR3. CDR3 DNA: TGTGCCAGCAGCCTCGGACTCCTAGCGGGGGGCTCTGGGGCCAACGTCCTGACTTTC. This codes for CASSLGLLAGGSGANVLTF.

This clone was counted a single time. This chain connects TRBV2 to TRBJ1-6, with no clear D. Germline loops: CDR1 SNHLY, CDR2 FYNNEI. With 4 bases removed from V and 7 bases from J, the gap between germline ends came to 8 bases. The CDR3 length is 13 residues. This chain's CDR3 is CASSVGLNSPLHF. In DNA form, the CDR3 reads TGTGCCAGCAGTGTTGGGCTAAATTCACCCCTCCACTTT.

This chain links TRBV5-4 with TRBJ2-1, with 7 bases identical to TRBD1. Trimming took 3 bases from V and 2 from J; bases not matched to a gene: 5. The germline CDR1 and CDR2 sequences are SGHNT and YYREEE (reference sequence). CDR3 length: 15 residues. CDR3 nucleotides: TGTGCCAGCAGCTCCCCCGGGACAGCCTACAATGAGCAGTTCTTC. Translated, it gives CASSSPGTAYNEQFF.

The rearrangement joins TRBV3-1 (or the pseudogene TRBV3-2) to TRBJ1-6; D may be TRBD1 (6 bases). The V gene lost 10 bases and the J gene lost 9 bases, with 19 bases spanning the gap. Germline V gene sequence: CDR1 LGHDT, CDR2 YNNKEL (reference sequence). The CDR3 is 14 residues long. CDR3 DNA: TGTGCCACCCGCGCTTTGGACAGTACTTCACCCCTCCACTTT. Amino acid sequence: CATRALDSTSPLHF.